Each of the 5 T cell receptor beta chains below was sequenced from the same sample in a study of T-cell memory formation after mild COVID-19. TCRdb re-called the 5' RACE reads through MiXCR, storing one row per CDR3 protein. In the table there are fewer than 500,000 distinct CDR3 sequences, approximately 25% of which are singletons. Sequencing input: PBMCs or a T cell subset sorted from them (not recorded which). The receptors were gathered from an adult woman who had mild COVID-19 (a few samples of this study predate the infection). Cell type and time point are not known.

This chain uses TRBV5-4 with TRBJ2-2; TRBD1 matches at 7 bases. V dropped 5 bases and J dropped 4; count of bases not matched to a gene: 5. The CDR3 contains 14 residues. Germline CDR1 reads SGHNT; CDR2 reads YYREEE (reference sequence). The CDR3 sequence: CASRSGQFTGELFF. CDR3 coding DNA: TGTGCCAGCAGGTCGGGACAGTTCACCGGGGAGCTGTTTTTT.

V usage is TRBV7-2 and J usage is TRBJ2-4; 8 bases match TRBD2. The V gene's germline CDR1 is SGHTA and CDR2 FQGNSA. This CDR3 has 15 residues. The ends lost 5 bases at V and 9 bases at J; junction bases unmatched: 12. The CDR3 is CASSPGGSPGGIQYF. CDR3 in DNA: TGTGCCAGCAGCCCGGGAGGGTCCCCCGGGGGCATTCAGTACTTC.

This clonotype has only a few counts. The chain joins TRBV9 to TRBJ1-1; D unresolved. The ends were cut back, 0 bases at V and 8 bases at J, with 11 bases in the middle. CDR3 length equals 13 residues. In germline, CDR1 is SGDLS, CDR2 YYNGEE. Here the CDR3 reads CASSVGRKSEAFF. Here the CDR3 DNA reads TGTGCCAGCAGCGTAGGGCGCAAGTCAGAAGCTTTCTTT.

This chain links TRBV20-1 with TRBJ1-2, with D maybe TRBD1 (6 bases). Per germline, CDR1 DFQATT and CDR2 SNEGSKA (reference sequence). The V end lost 6 bases, the J end lost 4 bases, and 18 bases lay between the germline ends. This CDR3 has 14 residues. Written as DNA, the CDR3 is TGCAGTGCCACCATCAGGGGAGAGGGCTATGGCTACACCTTC. The encoded protein is CSATIRGEGYGYTF.

This clonotype was seen a single time. V usage is TRBV5-6 and J usage is TRBJ2-5; TRBD2 matches 9 bases. The CDR3 sequence is 18 residues long. Trimming cost V 4 bases and J 0 bases; bases outside gene matches: 13. Germline V gene lookup returns CDR1 SGHDT and CDR2 YYEEEE. The CDR3 region is CASSPLAGGLENQETQYF. The CDR3 coding sequence is TGTGCCAGCAGCCCCCTGGCGGGGGGGCTCGAAAACCAAGAGACCCAGTACTTC.